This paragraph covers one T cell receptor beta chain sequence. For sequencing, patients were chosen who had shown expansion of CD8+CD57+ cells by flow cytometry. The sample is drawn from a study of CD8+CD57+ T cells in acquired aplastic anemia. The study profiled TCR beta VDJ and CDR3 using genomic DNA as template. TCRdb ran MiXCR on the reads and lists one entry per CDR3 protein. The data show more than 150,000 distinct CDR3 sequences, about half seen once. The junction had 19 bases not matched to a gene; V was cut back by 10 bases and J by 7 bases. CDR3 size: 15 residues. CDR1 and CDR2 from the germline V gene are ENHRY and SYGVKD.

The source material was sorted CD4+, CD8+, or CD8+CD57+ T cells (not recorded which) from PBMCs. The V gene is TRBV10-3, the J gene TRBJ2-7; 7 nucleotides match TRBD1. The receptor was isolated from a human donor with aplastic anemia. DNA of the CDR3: TGTGCCAGCTCTTTAGGGGGCCGCCCCCTGGGGGAGCAGTACTTC. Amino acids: CASSLGGRPLGEQYF.